This T cell receptor (beta chain) was recorded in a study of identical twins. Study-level findings and limits: Fewer insertions marked abundant cord blood beta clonotypes; young adult naive trended weakly, memory not at all.

Germline V gene lookup returns CDR1 SGHRS and CDR2 YFSETQ. The CDR3 totals 16 residues. V lost 5 bases to trimming and J lost 2 bases; unmatched junction nucleotides: 9. Template switching supplied a universal primer site; unique molecular identifiers were carried on the cDNA. TCRdb independently ran MiXCR on the 5' RACE reads; one entry per CDR3 protein. The sample records 500,000 to 650,000 distinct CDR3 sequences, around 20% being singletons. This clonotype was seen a handful of times. The antigen remains unidentified. Another study also made use of these data, one on yellow fever vaccine responses in identical twins.

This receptor was identified in a woman aged 18-29 years in good health. This sequence joins TRBV5-1 and TRBJ2-3, with 9 bases identical to TRBD2. Sequences were obtained from CD4+ T cells sorted from blood. The CDR3 DNA sequence: TGCGCCAGCAGATTGCCGACTAGCGGCGACACAGATACGCAGTATTTT. It is translated as CASRLPTSGDTDTQYF.